These 29 T cell receptor beta chains originate from one sample sequenced in a study of blood T cell repertoires in COVID-19. Measured with immunoSEQ multiplex PCR; TCRdb has only the in-frame clones, and not every one. The sample holds fewer than 500,000 clones, over 85% seen once. The specimen sequenced was peripheral blood. Source of these receptors: a man in his late teens or twenties with COVID-19, enrolled during active disease.

The chain uses TRBV7-2 and TRBJ1-5; TRBD1 aligns across 7 bases. Germline V gene sequence: CDR1 SGHTA, CDR2 FQGNSA. Trimming took 4 bases from V and 6 from J; bases not matched to a gene: 3. The CDR3 loop spans 13 amino acids. The CDR3 nucleotides read TGTGCCAGCAGCTATTCAGGGGGTCAGCCCCAGCATTTT. It codes for CASSYSGGQPQHF.

The V call is TRBV4-1, the J call TRBJ2-5, with 16 bases fitting TRBD2. Germline V gives CDR1 MGHRA, CDR2 YSYEKL. The V gene end was trimmed by 4 bases and the J gene end by 3 bases; junction bases not matched to a gene: 2. This CDR3 region has 16 residues. CDR3 DNA sequence: TGCGCCAGCAGCCTAGGGACTAGCGGGGGGGAAGAGACCCAGTACTTC. It translates to CASSLGTSGGEETQYF.

The chain uses TRBV25-1 and TRBJ2-1; a weak D match, TRBD2 (6 bases). Trimming took 4 bases from V and 8 from J, leaving 15 bases between them. The CDR3 length is 14 residues. The germline V gene has CDR1 MGHDK and CDR2 SYGVNS. This CDR3 is CASSGTGDGYEQFF. For the CDR3, the DNA is TGTGCCAGCAGTGGGACGGGAGATGGTTATGAGCAGTTCTTC.

The chain employs TRBV19 and TRBJ1-2, with 7 bases fitting TRBD1. Losses at the gene ends were 10 bases for V and 2 bases for J; bases not matched to a gene: 4. The germline gives CDR1 LNHDA, CDR2 SQIVND (reference sequence). The CDR3 consists of 12 residues. CDR3 DNA sequence: TGTGCCACTGTGGACAGGAACTATGGCTACACCTTC. This gives the protein CATVDRNYGYTF. Based on the CDR3 plus reference TRBV19 and TRBJ1-2, the full variable domain is DGGITQSPKYLFRKEGQNVTLSCEQNLNHDAMYWYRQDPGQGLRLIYYSQIVNDFQKGDIAEGYSVSREKKESFPLTVTSAQKNPTAFYLCATVDRNYGYTFGSGTRLTVV.

V and J are TRBV11-1 and TRBJ2-5; 9 bases agree with TRBD2. Germline trimming cut 5 bases from V and 7 bases from J; bases unmatched to any gene: 11. Germline V gene lookup returns CDR1 SGHAT and CDR2 FQDESV (reference sequence). There are 15 residues in the CDR3. CDR3 loop: CASSPRGGGAGTQYF. The CDR3 DNA follows: TGTGCCAGCAGCCCGAGGGGCGGGGGGGCTGGGACCCAGTACTTC.

In this sample, this clone turned up once. V gene TRBV3-1 (or the pseudogene TRBV3-2) combines with J gene TRBJ2-2; D is ambiguous. Trimming stripped 4 bases from V and 8 bases from J, with 8 bases between. From germline, CDR1 is LGHDT and CDR2 YNNKEL (reference sequence). CDR3 length: 12 amino acids. The CDR3 region is CASSPPEGELFF. The CDR3 DNA reads as TGTGCCAGCAGCCCCCCCGAGGGGGAGCTGTTTTTT.

The chain employs TRBV2 and TRBJ1-4; D call uncertain. This CDR3 spans 11 amino acids. Deletions cut 5 bases from V and 8 bases from J, with 6 bases between. Germline CDR1 and CDR2: SNHLY and FYNNEI. The CDR3 sequence: CASSFIEKLFF. In DNA, the CDR3 is TGTGCCAGCAGTTTTATCGAAAAACTGTTTTTT.

The chain carries TRBV9 and TRBJ1-2; D might be TRBD1 (6 bases). Germline values: CDR1 SGDLS, CDR2 YYNGEE. The CDR3 runs to 13 residues. V was trimmed by 3 bases and J by 4 bases, leaving 10 bases between them. Here the CDR3 reads CASSAQGGYGYTF. CDR3 DNA: TGTGCCAGCAGCGCACAGGGTGGCTATGGCTACACCTTC.

The chain joins TRBV7-2 to TRBJ2-3; D remains unclear. The CDR3 contains 15 residues. Trimming left V 2 bases short and J 0 bases short, with 9 bases between. Germline CDR1 is SGHTA and CDR2 is FQGNSA. CDR3 DNA: TGTGCCAGCAGCTTACAGGCACGTAGCACAGATACGCAGTATTTT. Amino acids: CASSLQARSTDTQYF.

This clone was detected only once. The chain couples TRBV5-1 to TRBJ1-1, with a possible D match to TRBD1 (6 bases). This CDR3 has 14 residues. Per germline, CDR1 SGHRS and CDR2 YFSETQ. Trimming shortened V by 0 bases and J by 6 bases, and 12 bases separated the two germline ends. The CDR3 reads CASSLAQGMAEAFF. The CDR3, as DNA: TGCGCCAGCAGCTTGGCCCAGGGGATGGCTGAAGCTTTCTTT.

V is TRBV7-9 and J is TRBJ2-7; a weak D match, TRBD1 (5 bases). CDR1 is SEHNR and CDR2 is FQNEAQ in the germline V gene (reference sequence). This CDR3 has 15 residues. V was trimmed by 5 bases and J by 3 bases, leaving 17 bases between them. Here the CDR3 reads CASSRQGSGYYEQYF. The DNA of the CDR3 is TGTGCCAGCAGCCGCCAGGGTAGTGGGTACTACGAGCAGTACTTC.

V gene TRBV3-1 (or the pseudogene TRBV3-2) combines with J gene TRBJ2-5, with TRBD2 matching over 9 bases. The CDR3 runs 16 residues. V lost 3 bases to trimming and J lost 6 bases; unmatched junction nucleotides: 11. CDR1 is LGHDT and CDR2 is YNNKEL in the germline V gene (reference sequence). In nucleotides, the CDR3 is TGTGCCAGCAGCCACCTGGCGGGGGGGCCGGGGAAGACCCAGTACTTC. The encoded protein is CASSHLAGGPGKTQYF.

J is TRBJ2-5 and V is TRBV5-4, with TRBD1 matching 10 bases. The J segment lost 9 bases and the V segment lost 4 bases, leaving 9 bases of the junction unmatched. Germline assignment: CDR1 SGHNT and CDR2 YYREEE (reference sequence). The length of the CDR3 is 14 residues. This chain's CDR3 is CASSPGTGEGSQYF. Written as DNA, the CDR3 is TGTGCCAGCAGCCCTGGGACAGGGGAGGGGTCCCAGTACTTC.

The DNA for the CDR3 is TGCGCCAGCAGCCAGGCGACAGGGCCCCCCTACGAGCAGTACTTC. Its translation: CASSQATGPPYEQYF. The V call is TRBV4-1, the J call TRBJ2-7, with 7 bases identical to TRBD1. The germline CDR1 and CDR2 sequences are MGHRA and YSYEKL. This CDR3 has 15 amino acids. Trimming cost V 3 bases and J 2 bases; bases outside gene matches: 7.

The chain's CDR3 is CASSSGQGGITEAFF. The CDR3 DNA reads as TGTGCCAGCAGCTCGGGACAGGGCGGAATCACTGAAGCTTTCTTT. The rearrangement uses TRBV11-2 and TRBJ1-1; TRBD1 agrees at 9 bases. V trimming: 4 bases; J trimming: 4 bases; junction bases outside the gene matches: 7. CDR1 is SGHAT, CDR2 FQNNGV, per germline. The CDR3 contains 15 residues.

The sample holds one count of this clone. V is TRBV19 and J is TRBJ1-1, with D hard to call. The CDR3 sequence is 16 residues long. Deletions cut 3 bases from V and 2 bases from J, with 16 bases between. Germline V gene data show CDR1 as LNHDA and CDR2 as SQIVND (reference sequence). The CDR3 DNA sequence: TGTGCCAGTAGTATCTGGCAGGCTCCTCTTAACACTGAAGCTTTCTTT. Protein sequence: CASSIWQAPLNTEAFF.

This chain connects TRBV7-9 to TRBJ1-5; maybe TRBD1 (5 bases). V lost 1 base to trimming and J lost 2 bases, with 9 bases between them. Looked up from germline, CDR1 is SEHNR and CDR2 is FQNEAQ (reference sequence). The CDR3 is 15 residues long. The CDR3 loop reads CASSLGGEGNQPQHF. The CDR3 DNA reads TGTGCCAGCAGCTTAGGGGGCGAGGGCAATCAGCCCCAGCATTTT.

This clone was seen only a few times. This chain uses TRBV6-5 with TRBJ1-4; D is uncertain. Germline values: CDR1 MNHEY, CDR2 SVGAGI. V lost 6 bases to trimming and J lost 12 bases, with 14 bases between them. The CDR3 loop spans 12 amino acids. CDR3 in amino acids: CASRGMGSELFF. CDR3 coding DNA: TGTGCCAGCAGGGGCATGGGCTCGGAACTGTTTTTT.

This clone was seen only once. The CDR3 region has the DNA TGTGCCTGGAGTGTACAGTTCCGTGAGCAGTTCTTC. Translated: CAWSVQFREQFF. The J gene is TRBJ2-1, the V gene TRBV30; no clear D gene. Germline CDR1 reads GTSNPN; CDR2 reads SVGIG (reference sequence). The CDR3 contains 12 residues. Trimming took 0 bases from V and 9 from J, leaving 9 bases between them.

This chain joins TRBV7-9 and TRBJ1-5; maybe TRBD1 (5 bases). Germline assignment: CDR1 SEHNR and CDR2 FQNEAQ (reference sequence). V lost 1 base, J lost 0 bases, and 10 bases lay in between. CDR3 length: 16 residues. CDR3 sequence reads: CASSLVTTASNQPQHF. CDR3 sequence (DNA): TGTGCCAGCAGCTTAGTCACGACAGCTAGCAATCAGCCCCAGCATTTT. Together with reference TRBV7-9 and TRBJ1-5, the CDR3 gives the full variable domain: DTGVSQNPRHKITKRGQNVTFRCDPISEHNRLYWYRQTLGQGPEFLTYFQNEAQLEKSRLLSDRFSAERPKGSFSTLEIQRTEQGDSAMYLCASSLVTTASNQPQHFGDGTRLSIL.

The J gene is TRBJ2-1, the V gene TRBV4-1, with D possibly being TRBD2 (7 bases). This CDR3 comprises 16 residues. Between the trimmed V and J ends, which lost 0 bases and 7 bases, there was a span of 16 bases. The germline V gene encodes CDR1 MGHRA and CDR2 YSYEKL. The CDR3 coding sequence is TGCGCCAGCAGCCAAGATCGGGGGGCCTGGACTAATGAGCAGTTCTTC. Translating gives CASSQDRGAWTNEQFF.

The chain carries TRBV3-1 (or the pseudogene TRBV3-2) and TRBJ2-3; D is perhaps TRBD2 (7 bases). CDR3 length: 13 residues. Germline CDR1 LGHDT, CDR2 YNNKEL (reference sequence). V lost 4 bases and J lost 7, with 12 bases in between. In DNA, the CDR3 is TGTGCCAGCAGCCCCGGGGGGCTAAATACGCAGTATTTT. Protein: CASSPGGLNTQYF.

The chain uses TRBV10-2 and TRBJ1-6; 9 bases are a match to TRBD1. Germline CDR1 WSHSY, CDR2 SAAADI. Unmatched junction bases numbered 15, after V lost 7 bases and J lost 11 bases. The CDR3 is 16 residues long. The CDR3 nucleotides are TGCGCCAGCAAAGAGCTGGGACAGGGTGGAGGGACACCCCTCCACTTT. It encodes CASKELGQGGGTPLHF.

V gene TRBV11-3 combines with J gene TRBJ2-1; D is perhaps TRBD2 (5 bases). Between the trimmed V and J ends, which lost 2 bases and 1 base, there was a span of 15 bases. Germline assignment: CDR1 SGHNT and CDR2 YENEEA. The CDR3 totals 17 residues. The CDR3 loop is CASSLLRRRVSYNEQFF. The CDR3 DNA reads as TGTGCCAGCAGCTTACTTCGTCGGCGGGTATCCTACAATGAGCAGTTCTTC. Supplemented by reference TRBV11-3 and TRBJ2-1, the full variable domain reads EAGVVQSPRYKIIEKKQPVAFWCNPISGHNTLYWYLQNLGQGPELLIRYENEEAVDDSQLPKDRFSAERLKGVDSTLKIQPAELGDSAVYLCASSLLRRRVSYNEQFFGPGTRLTVL.

The chain couples TRBV6-5 to TRBJ2-7; TRBD2 matches 7 bases. Trimming at V came to 7 bases and at J to 1 base, leaving 7 bases not matched to a gene. Per germline, CDR1 MNHEY and CDR2 SVGAGI. The CDR3 is made up of 14 amino acids. In DNA form, the CDR3 reads TGTGCCAGCACCTCTTGGGGGGGGTCCTACGAGCAGTACTTC. Translated, it gives CASTSWGGSYEQYF.

The V gene is TRBV10-3, the J gene TRBJ1-6; D is uncertain. CDR1 is ENHRY and CDR2 is SYGVKD in the germline V gene. V was trimmed by 3 bases and J by 3 bases, leaving 12 bases between them. The CDR3 runs 16 residues. CDR3 sequence (DNA): TGTGCCATCAGTGACCAGGCAGAGGGCTATAATTCACCCCTCCACTTT. Translating gives CAISDQAEGYNSPLHF.

The V call is TRBV19, the J call TRBJ1-4; 8 bases match TRBD1. Trimming removed 9 bases from V and 4 bases from J; junction bases left unmatched: 13. Germline-derived CDR1 and CDR2 are LNHDA and SQIVND (reference sequence). This CDR3 has 16 amino acids. The CDR3 loop reads CARPYTGTGLNEKLFF. Here the CDR3 DNA reads TGTGCCAGACCTTATACCGGGACAGGACTTAATGAAAAACTGTTTTTT. Filled out from reference TRBV19 and TRBJ1-4, the complete variable domain reads DGGITQSPKYLFRKEGQNVTLSCEQNLNHDAMYWYRQDPGQGLRLIYYSQIVNDFQKGDIAEGYSVSREKKESFPLTVTSAQKNPTAFYLCARPYTGTGLNEKLFFGSGTQLSVL.

A note on this clone: The sample contains more than one DNA sequence encoding this CDR3. The chain uses TRBV27 and TRBJ2-1; D ambiguous. The CDR3 consists of 13 residues. The germline V gene encodes CDR1 MNHEY and CDR2 SMNVEV (reference sequence). Trimming cost V 3 bases and J 0 bases, with 3 bases left between them. Here the CDR3 DNA reads TGTGCCAGCAGTTTTAGCTCCTACAATGAGCAGTTCTTC. This sequence encodes CASSFSSYNEQFF.

The chain is built from TRBV2 and TRBJ1-5; 7 positions match TRBD1. The J segment lost 4 bases and the V segment lost 8 bases, leaving 8 bases of the junction unmatched. This CDR3 has 14 amino acids. In germline, CDR1 is SNHLY, CDR2 FYNNEI. The CDR3 DNA is TGTGCCAGCTCATCACAGGGGCTTAATCAGCCCCAGCATTTT. It codes for CASSSQGLNQPQHF.